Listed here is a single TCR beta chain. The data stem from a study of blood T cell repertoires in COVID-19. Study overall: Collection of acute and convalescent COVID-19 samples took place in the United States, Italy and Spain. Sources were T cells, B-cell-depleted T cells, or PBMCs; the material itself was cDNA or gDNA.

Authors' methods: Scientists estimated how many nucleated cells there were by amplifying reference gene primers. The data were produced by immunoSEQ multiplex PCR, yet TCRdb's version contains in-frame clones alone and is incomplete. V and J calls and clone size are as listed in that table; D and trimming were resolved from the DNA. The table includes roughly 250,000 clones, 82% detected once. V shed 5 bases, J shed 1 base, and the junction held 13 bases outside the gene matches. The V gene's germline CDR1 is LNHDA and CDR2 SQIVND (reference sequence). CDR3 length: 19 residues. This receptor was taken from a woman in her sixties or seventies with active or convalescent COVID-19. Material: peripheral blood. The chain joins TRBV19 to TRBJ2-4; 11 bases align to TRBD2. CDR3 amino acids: CASSPLFSGGARAKNIQYF. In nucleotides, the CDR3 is TGTGCCAGTAGTCCCCTTTTTAGCGGGGGGGCCAGGGCCAAAAACATTCAGTACTTC.